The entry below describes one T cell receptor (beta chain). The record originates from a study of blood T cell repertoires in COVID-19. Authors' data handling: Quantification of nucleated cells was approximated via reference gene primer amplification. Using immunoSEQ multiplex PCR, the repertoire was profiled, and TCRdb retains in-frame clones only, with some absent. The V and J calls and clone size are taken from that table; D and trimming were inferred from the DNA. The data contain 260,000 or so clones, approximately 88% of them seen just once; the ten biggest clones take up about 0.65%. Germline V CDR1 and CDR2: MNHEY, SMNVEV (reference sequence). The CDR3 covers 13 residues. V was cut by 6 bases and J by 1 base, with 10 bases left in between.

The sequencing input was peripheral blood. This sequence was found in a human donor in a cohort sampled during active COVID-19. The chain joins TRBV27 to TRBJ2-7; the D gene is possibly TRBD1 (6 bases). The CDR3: CASRLTGSYEQYF. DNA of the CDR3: TGTGCCAGCAGGCTAACAGGGTCCTACGAGCAGTACTTC.